These T cell receptor beta chains were read from a single sample in a study of blood T cell repertoires in COVID-19. Clones were sequenced by immunoSEQ multiplex PCR, and TCRdb holds only the in-frame ones, with some missing. The repertoire includes roughly 90,000 clones, roughly 89% of them detected once, and more than 4.5% sits in the top ten. The source material was peripheral blood. The receptor source for this set is a woman aged 80 or older with active COVID-19. The CDR3 runs from the conserved cysteine through the conserved F or W. A D gene is named only where the DNA matches it firmly. Size tells how often a clone was seen (once, few, many) or the class of an expanded clone, and some rows leave it out.

V gene	D gene	clone size	J gene	CDR3 DNA	CDR3 protein
TRBV6-5	TRBD2	.	TRBJ2-7	TGTGCCAGCACAAGGGCTAGCGGGTTCCCCTACGAGCAGTACTTC	CASTRASGFPYEQYF
TRBV2	.	.	TRBJ2-3	TGTGCCAGCCTTTTACTCCTTGAAAGCACAGATACGCAGTATTTT	CASLLLLESTDTQYF
TRBV7-9	TRBD1	.	TRBJ2-5	TGTGCCAGCAGCCCGGGACAGGGGAATTGGTTCATAGAGACCCAGTACTTC	CASSPGQGNWFIETQYF
TRBV9	.	.	TRBJ1-2	TGTGCCAGCAGCCCGCCCTCGACAGGTGCGGACTATGGCTACACCTTC	CASSPPSTGADYGYTF
TRBV28	TRBD2	.	TRBJ2-7	TGTGCCAGCAGTGCCGGACTAGCGGGAACCTACGAGCAGTACTTC	CASSAGLAGTYEQYF
TRBV4-2	.	once	TRBJ1-2	TGTGCCAGCAGCCAAGATAGACAGGTCTATGGCTACACCTTC	CASSQDRQVYGYTF
TRBV6-2/TRBV6-3	TRBD2	.	TRBJ2-7	TGTGCCAGCAGTAAACCGACTAGCGGGGGCCCTTTCGAGCAGTACTTC	CASSKPTSGGPFEQYF
TRBV27	TRBD2	.	TRBJ2-5	TGTGCCAGCAGTAGGGCGGGAGATGGGACCCAGTACTTC	CASSRAGDGTQYF
TRBV7-2	.	.	TRBJ1-4	TGTGCCAGCAGCTCCACAGGGCTCGCTAATGAAAAACTGTTTTTT	CASSSTGLANEKLFF
TRBV21-1	.	.	TRBJ2-7	TGTGCCAGCAGCCCTCGCGGGGGGGACAGGATTTACGAGCAGTACTTC	CASSPRGGDRIYEQYF
TRBV20-1	.	.	TRBJ2-3	TGCAGTGCTAGTAGGTGGGGGGGGCAGAATACGCAGTATTTT	CSASRWGGQNTQYF
TRBV12-3/TRBV12-4	.	.	TRBJ2-7	TGTGCCAGCAGTTTTGGCTTGGACAGCAGCTTC	CASSFGLDSSF
TRBV2	TRBD1	.	TRBJ2-2	TGTGCCAGCAGTGAAGGGCCAGGGGGTCCCGGGGAGCTGTTTTTT	CASSEGPGGPGELFF
TRBV5-4	TRBD2	.	TRBJ2-3	TGTGCCAGCAGCTTGCTGGGACTAGCGGGCACAGATACGCAGTATTTT	CASSLLGLAGTDTQYF
TRBV10-2	TRBD1	.	TRBJ2-3	TGCGCCAGCAGTGTCTTTGGGGGGACAGGGGACCATGCAGATACGCAGTATTTT	CASSVFGGTGDHADTQYF